This record concerns one TCR beta chain sequence. This sample stems from a study of T cell clonotyping in hematopoietic cell transplantation. Libraries were prepared by immunoSEQ multiplex PCR; TCRdb keeps only in-frame clonotypes and omits some of them. This sample has under 45,000 clones, with 80% to 90% found just once. V lost 6 bases and J 2 bases, leaving 30 bases between the germline ends. Germline V CDR1 and CDR2: LGHNA, YNFKEQ. This CDR3 spans 20 amino acids. The TCR was taken from a woman aged 40 to 50 in good health. Some clones in this sample may be carry-over from other donors' samples. Sequencing input: peripheral blood mononuclear cells. The chain is built from TRBV4-2 and TRBJ2-3; weak D call: TRBD2 (6 bases). CDR3 DNA: TGTGCCAGCAGGCTACACCGGGGCGGGGAAGCTAAGTTCCCCACAGATACGCAGTATTTT. Amino acids: CASRLHRGGEAKFPTDTQYF.